This T cell receptor beta chain was captured by sequencing in a study of blood T cell repertoires in COVID-19. This clone was seen only a few times. Authors' methods: Amplification of reference gene primers was used by the study to estimate nucleated cell counts. Profiled with immunoSEQ multiplex PCR; TCRdb holds only in-frame clones, not every one. The V and J calls and clone size come from that table; D and trimming were worked out from the DNA. The data show around 56,000 clones, with around nine tenths seen just once and more than 15% held by the top ten. Trimming left V 3 bases short and J 4 bases short, with 9 bases between. Germline CDR1 and CDR2: KGHSH and LQKENI. The CDR3 totals 13 residues.

This receptor was identified in a man older than 75 with acute or convalescent COVID-19. Sequences were obtained from peripheral blood. The V and J genes are TRBV18 and TRBJ1-2; unclear D gene. CDR3 nucleotides: TGTGCCAGCTCACCGGAGGAGCGCTATGGCTACACCTTC. Its protein product is CASSPEERYGYTF.